The rows below give T cell receptor beta chains drawn from one sample of a study of T cell responses to AZD1222 COVID-19 vaccine. This table comes from immunoSEQ multiplex PCR, and its TCRdb copy is limited to in-frame clones, with some not included. Found here are about 110,000 clones, around 90% of them singletons; the top ten hold approximately 22%. Here the sequenced sample was peripheral blood, taken on day 0 of AZD1222 vaccination. These receptors originate from an adult in good health. Both conserved end residues are part of each CDR3. The D gene is left open where the match is weak. Some rows mark clone size as missing; the rest say once, few, many or name a class of expanded clone.

d_call	clone_size	v_call	j_call	cdr3_nt	cdr3_aa
NA	NA	TRBV6-2/TRBV6-3	TRBJ2-1	TGTGCCAGCAGTTATGCCGGCGACTCCTACAATGAGCAGTTCTTC	CASSYAGDSYNEQFF
NA	NA	TRBV18	TRBJ1-5	TGTGCCAGCTCACCACCTGGACAAGAAAATCAGCCCCAGCATTTT	CASSPPGQENQPQHF
NA	NA	TRBV3-1/TRBV3-2	TRBJ2-2	TGTGCCAGCAGCCAAGGGAGGGACACCGGGGAGCTGTTTTTT	CASSQGRDTGELFF
NA	NA	TRBV3-1/TRBV3-2	TRBJ2-4	TGTGCCAGCAGCCACCTCGGTTGGGCTCAACGAGGGTCCCCCTTAGCCAAAAACATTCAGTACTTC	CASSHLGWAQRGSPLAKNIQYF
NA	NA	TRBV5-8	TRBJ1-1	TGTGCCAGCAGTAGTCGGGGCCCGGTAGGAGCTTTCTTT	CASSSRGPVGAFF
NA	NA	TRBV11-3	TRBJ2-2	TGTGCCAGCAGCCCGCGGACAGGCGGGGGTTCCGGGGAGCTGTTTTTT	CASSPRTGGGSGELFF
NA	few	TRBV5-6	TRBJ2-1	TGTGCCAGCAGCTTCCACAATGAGCAGTTCTTC	CASSFHNEQFF
NA	NA	TRBV12-3/TRBV12-4	TRBJ1-2	TGTGCCAGCAGTTTTATAGGCTATGGCTACACCTTC	CASSFIGYGYTF
TRBD1	NA	TRBV10-3	TRBJ1-2	TGTGCCATCAGTGAGCCCAACAGGGGGACCTTCAATGGCTACACCTTC	CAISEPNRGTFNGYTF
TRBD1	NA	TRBV18	TRBJ1-2	TGTGCCAGCTCAGACGGACAGGGAAGAACCTATGGCTACACCTTC	CASSDGQGRTYGYTF
NA	NA	TRBV2	TRBJ2-3	TGTGCCAGCAGCTACGGCACAGATACGCAGTATTTT	CASSYGTDTQYF
TRBD1	NA	TRBV5-6	TRBJ1-4	TGTGCCAGCAGCCCCAGACAGGGAGCGGCTAATGAAAAACTGTTTTTT	CASSPRQGAANEKLFF
NA	NA	TRBV5-3	TRBJ1-5	TGTGCCAGAAGCTTGTGTCAGCCCCAGCATTTT	CARSLCQPQHF
NA	NA	TRBV7-9	TRBJ1-2	TGTGCCAGCAGCCCTTTGGACGGACAGTATGGCTACACCTTC	CASSPLDGQYGYTF
NA	once	TRBV11-2	TRBJ1-1	TGTGCCAGCAGCTTAAGGGCGGAGAACACTGAAGCTTTCTTT	CASSLRAENTEAFF
TRBD1	NA	TRBV5-1	TRBJ1-2	TGCGCCAGCAGCGAGGACAGGGGAAACTATGGCTACACCTTC	CASSEDRGNYGYTF
NA	large	TRBV7-9	TRBJ1-2	TGTGCCAGCAGCTTTGGGGAGCTGGGAGGCTACACCTTC	CASSFGELGGYTF
NA	NA	TRBV12-3/TRBV12-4	TRBJ1-4	TGTGCCAGCAACACGGGAGACGGCGAAAAACTGTTTTTT	CASNTGDGEKLFF
NA	NA	TRBV4-1	TRBJ1-5	TGCGCCAGCAGCCAAACCGGGACCCAAGGGCAGCCCCAGCATTTT	CASSQTGTQGQPQHF
NA	NA	TRBV12-5	TRBJ2-6	TGTGCTAGTGGACCTAACGGGGCCAACGTCCTGACTTTC	CASGPNGANVLTF
TRBD2	once	TRBV6-4	TRBJ2-1	TGTGCCAGCAGTGATACTAGCGGGGTTAATGAGCAGTTCTTC	CASSDTSGVNEQFF
TRBD1	NA	TRBV25-1	TRBJ1-1	TGTGCCAGCAGTCCACAGGGGTGGACTGAAGCTTTCTTT	CASSPQGWTEAFF
TRBD1	NA	TRBV15	TRBJ2-5	TGTGCCACCAGCACAAGAGGGACAGCCCAAGAGACCCAGTACTTC	CATSTRGTAQETQYF
TRBD2	once	TRBV5-1	TRBJ2-1	TGCGCCAGCAGCTTGGCCGTCAGCGGGGATGAGCAGTTCTTC	CASSLAVSGDEQFF
NA	NA	TRBV6-5	TRBJ2-7	TGTGCCAGCACCCTAGAGCAGGGTCCCTCCTACGAGCAGTACTTC	CASTLEQGPSYEQYF
TRBD1	NA	TRBV9	TRBJ1-2	TGTGCCAGCAGCGATGCCGCGGACAGGGACTATGGCTACACCTTC	CASSDAADRDYGYTF
NA	NA	TRBV7-2	TRBJ2-7	TGTGCCAGCAGCTTAGGGGGCCCCTCGGACGAGCAGTACTTC	CASSLGGPSDEQYF
NA	NA	TRBV12-3/TRBV12-4	TRBJ1-6	TGTGCCAGCAGTTTCCCCATATCACCCCTCCACTTT	CASSFPISPLHF
TRBD2	NA	TRBV5-4	TRBJ2-5	TGTGCCAGCAGCATAAAGCGGGGGGGCATAGAGACCCAGTACTTC	CASSIKRGGIETQYF
TRBD2	NA	TRBV19	TRBJ2-3	TGTGCCACTAGATACGGGGGGACTGGCACAGATACGCAGTATTTT	CATRYGGTGTDTQYF
NA	once	TRBV13	TRBJ1-5	TGTGCCAGCAGCTTAGGGGGGGACCATAGCAATCAGCCCCAGCATTTT	CASSLGGDHSNQPQHF
TRBD1	NA	TRBV4-3	TRBJ2-7	TGCGCCAGCAGCCAAGGACAGGGGTCCGAGCAGTACTTC	CASSQGQGSEQYF
NA	NA	TRBV4-1	TRBJ2-2	TGCGCCAGCAGCCAAGGTCAAGGGAATGGGGAGCTGTTTTTT	CASSQGQGNGELFF
NA	NA	TRBV7-2	TRBJ2-7	TGTGCCAGCAGCTCAAATCTCCGGGGCCCGGGTGCTTACGAGCAGTACTTC	CASSSNLRGPGAYEQYF
NA	NA	TRBV4-3	TRBJ1-3	TGCGCCAGCAGCCAAGATTCAGGGGTCGGAAACACCATATATTTT	CASSQDSGVGNTIYF
NA	NA	TRBV20-1	TRBJ1-2	TGCAGTGCTAGTTTCGGGGTCGGAACCTATGGCTACACCTTC	CSASFGVGTYGYTF
NA	few	TRBV3-1/TRBV3-2	TRBJ1-2	TGTGCCAGCAGCCAAGGTCTCCTAAACGGGACGGAGGACTATGGCTACACCTTC	CASSQGLLNGTEDYGYTF
NA	NA	TRBV5-8	TRBJ1-3	TGTGCCAGCAGCTTGCCCCTAAGGGGCTGGGTCTCTGGAAACACCATATATTTT	CASSLPLRGWVSGNTIYF
NA	NA	TRBV25-1	TRBJ1-2	TGTGCCAGCAGTGCAGGGTTGAACTATGGCTACACCTTC	CASSAGLNYGYTF
TRBD2	NA	TRBV6-5	TRBJ2-5	TGTGCCAGCAGCCTTAGCGGGGGGGCGCAGACCCAGTACTTC	CASSLSGGAQTQYF
NA	NA	TRBV5-5	TRBJ1-2	TGTGCCAGCAGCTTGTCCGGCAATTCGGGCTATGGCTACACCTTC	CASSLSGNSGYGYTF
NA	NA	TRBV5-6	TRBJ1-6	TGTGCCAGCAGCTTGGGGGCAGGCAGAGATAATTCACCCCTCCACTTT	CASSLGAGRDNSPLHF
NA	NA	TRBV5-1	TRBJ1-4	TGCGCCACCAAGCCGGGACCGTCTAATGAAAAACTGTTTTTT	CATKPGPSNEKLFF
NA	NA	TRBV5-6	TRBJ1-4	TGTGCCAGCAGCTTGAGGCGGGGGAGAAGAGAGAATGAAAAACTGTTTTTT	CASSLRRGRRENEKLFF
NA	NA	TRBV27	TRBJ2-7	TGTGCCAGCAGCCGACCCGGATCAGGTTTCCACGAGCAGTACTTC	CASSRPGSGFHEQYF
TRBD1	NA	TRBV7-9	TRBJ1-2	TGTGCCAGCAGCTCCCCGACAGGGGGCCTAGGAAGGGGCTACACCTTC	CASSSPTGGLGRGYTF
NA	NA	TRBV5-1	TRBJ1-5	TGCGCCAGCAGCTGGGGAGGGGGGGATAATCATCCCCAGCATTTT	CASSWGGGDNHPQHF
TRBD1	few	TRBV5-1	TRBJ1-6	TGCGCCAGCAGCCAGGACAGGGTTGATTCACCCCTCCACTTT	CASSQDRVDSPLHF